The 28 T cell receptor beta chains below all came from one sample that was sequenced in a study of T cells after yellow fever vaccination. In TCRdb, the 5' RACE reads were re-called with MiXCR into one record per CDR3 protein. This sample has 340,000 or so distinct CDR3 sequences, with around an eighth found just once. The source material was CD4+ T cells sorted from PBMCs, sampled 15 days after the yellow fever booster vaccination. The source of these receptors is a man between 18 and 29 years old who received the YFV17D yellow fever vaccine.

This clonotype was counted between two and nine times. The chain couples TRBV2 to TRBJ2-2; a possible D gene is TRBD2 (5 bases). Looked up from germline, CDR1 is SNHLY and CDR2 is FYNNEI. CDR3 length equals 16 residues. With 6 bases removed from V and 5 bases from J, the gap between germline ends came to 19 bases. Written as DNA, the CDR3 is TGTGCCAGCAGGCCGGTCGAGGGCTGGAAAACCGGGGAGCTGTTTTTT. Translated, it gives CASRPVEGWKTGELFF.

This clonotype was counted only a few times. The chain links TRBV12-3 or TRBV12-4 to TRBJ2-1; 8 bases are a match to TRBD2. The CDR3 covers 19 residues. The V and J ends lost 5 bases and 0 bases, in that order; junction bases with no gene match: 15. CDR3 in amino acids: CASSLPKAGAPSSYNEQFF. The CDR3 nucleotides are TGTGCCAGCAGTCTCCCGAAAGCGGGGGCGCCGAGCTCCTACAATGAGCAGTTCTTC.

This clonotype was seen more than once but under ten times. This chain joins TRBV18 and TRBJ2-2, with D possibly matching TRBD1 (6 bases). The germline gives CDR1 KGHSH, CDR2 LQKENI. Trimming shortened V by 5 bases and J by 4 bases, and 14 bases separated the two germline ends. The CDR3 consists of 15 residues. The CDR3 DNA sequence: TGTGCCAGCTCAGAACAGGGATTAAGCACCGGGGAGCTGTTTTTT. Protein product: CASSEQGLSTGELFF. Looking up the rest from reference TRBV18 and TRBJ2-2 gives the full variable domain: NAGVMQNPRHLVRRRGQEARLRCSPMKGHSHVYWYRQLPEEGLKFMVYLQKENIIDESGMPKERFSAEFPKEGPSILRIQQVVRGDSAAYFCASSEQGLSTGELFFGEGSRLTVL.

This clonotype was seen repeatedly, ten times or more. The chain recombines TRBV11-2 with TRBJ2-3; D may correspond to TRBD1 or TRBD2 (5 bases each). Trimming stripped 5 bases from V and 2 bases from J, with 8 bases between. CDR1 is SGHAT, CDR2 FQNNGV, per germline. The CDR3 extends over 13 amino acids. The CDR3 region has the DNA TGTGCCAGCAGCCGGGACCCCACAGATACGCAGTATTTT. Its protein is CASSRDPTDTQYF.

The chain combines TRBV18 with TRBJ1-1, with D unresolved. CDR1 and CDR2 from the germline V gene are KGHSH and LQKENI. Between the trimmed V and J ends, which lost 3 bases and 3 bases, there was a span of 11 bases. This CDR3 spans 14 amino acids. CDR3 residues: CASSPSDGYTEAFF. In DNA, the CDR3 is TGTGCCAGCTCACCCTCGGACGGGTACACTGAAGCTTTCTTT.

The rearrangement links TRBV5-1 to TRBJ1-5; weak D call: TRBD1 (6 bases). V was trimmed by 0 bases and J by 2 bases, leaving 9 bases between them. Germline loops: CDR1 SGHRS, CDR2 YFSETQ. The CDR3 is 15 residues long. CDR3 sequence: CASSLEPGGNQPQHF. Written as DNA, the CDR3 is TGCGCCAGCAGCTTGGAGCCAGGGGGCAATCAGCCCCAGCATTTT.

This clonotype was observed a handful of times. The CDR3, as DNA: TGTGCCAGCAGCTCCGCCACCGGGAACTACAATGAGCAGTTCTTC. Translated: CASSSATGNYNEQFF. This chain joins TRBV7-2 and TRBJ2-1, with a possible D match to TRBD2 (5 bases). Germline assignment: CDR1 SGHTA and CDR2 FQGNSA. V was cut by 4 bases and J by 3 bases, with 13 bases left in between. CDR3 length equals 15 residues. Full variable domain (outside the CDR3, taken from reference TRBV7-2 and TRBJ2-1): GAGVSQSPSNKVTEKGKDVELRCDPISGHTALYWYRQSLGQGLEFLIYFQGNSAPDKSGLPSDRFSAERTGGSVSTLTIQRTQQEDSAVYLCASSSATGNYNEQFFGPGTRLTVL.

V and J are TRBV7-9 and TRBJ2-5, with unresolved D. The V and J ends lost 0 bases and 5 bases respectively, with 13 bases between them. Germline V gene data show CDR1 as SEHNR and CDR2 as FQNEAQ (reference sequence). The CDR3 spans 15 residues. The CDR3 bases are TGTGCCAGCAGCTTAGCGATGGCCGCGGCGGAGACCCAGTACTTC. Amino acids: CASSLAMAAAETQYF.

This sequence joins TRBV14 and TRBJ2-7, with D perhaps TRBD1 (5 bases). Trimming removed 1 base at V and 6 bases at J, with 10 bases between. Germline V CDR1 and CDR2: SGHDN, FVKESK. The CDR3 has 13 residues. The CDR3 sequence: CASSQAQGAEQYF. CDR3 DNA: TGTGCCAGCAGCCAAGCTCAGGGTGCCGAGCAGTACTTC.

There are many counts of this clonotype. V gene TRBV7-2 combines with J gene TRBJ2-1; D call uncertain. This CDR3 region has 12 residues. V was pared by 2 bases and J by 10 bases, with 9 bases between. From germline, CDR1 is SGHTA and CDR2 FQGNSA. The chain's CDR3 is CASSLNPTEQFF. The CDR3 nucleotides are TGTGCCAGCAGCTTAAACCCCACAGAGCAGTTCTTC.

The genes are TRBV28 and TRBJ2-3; weak D call: TRBD1 (6 bases). The CDR3 totals 14 residues. The V end lost 3 bases, the J end lost 4 bases, and 11 bases lay between the germline ends. Per germline, CDR1 MDHEN and CDR2 SYDVKM. CDR3 bases: TGTGCCAGCAGTTTTTCAGGGGAAGCAGATACGCAGTATTTT. Encoded protein: CASSFSGEADTQYF.

The chain is built from TRBV5-1 and TRBJ1-2; TRBD1 might be the D (5 bases). Germline loops: CDR1 SGHRS, CDR2 YFSETQ. With 3 bases removed from V and 6 bases from J, the gap between germline ends came to 18 bases. CDR3 length equals 15 residues. CDR3 DNA: TGCGCCAGCAGCTCGGGACTCCCAGGAGGGGATGGCTACACCTTC. Translating it yields CASSSGLPGGDGYTF.

The chain uses TRBV10-3 and TRBJ1-1, with D maybe TRBD1 (5 bases). In germline, CDR1 is ENHRY, CDR2 SYGVKD. CDR3 length equals 14 residues. V dropped 4 bases and J dropped 2 bases, with 11 bases sitting between them. CDR3 in DNA: TGTGCCATCAGTGTTGAGGGGACCAACACTGAAGCTTTCTTT. This translates into CAISVEGTNTEAFF.

In this sample, this clonotype turned up a few times. The chain has TRBV4-3 and TRBJ2-6; D unresolved. The CDR3 runs 15 residues. Trimming removed 0 bases from V and 2 bases from J, with 5 bases in between. Germline loops: CDR1 LGHNA, CDR2 YSLEER. CDR3 bases: TGCGCCAGCAGCCAAGAATGGGCTGGGGCCAACGTCCTGACTTTC. This translates into CASSQEWAGANVLTF.

This clonotype was detected only a few times. The J gene is TRBJ2-7, the V gene TRBV7-2; 13 bases are shared with TRBD2. In germline, CDR1 is SGHTA, CDR2 FQGNSA. The J segment lost 7 bases and the V segment lost 4 bases, leaving 13 bases of the junction unmatched. This CDR3 has 17 amino acids. The CDR3 nucleotides read TGTGCCAGCAGCTCTCCGATCCAACTAGCGGGGGGGCGTGAGCAGTACTTC. Its protein product is CASSSPIQLAGGREQYF.

There are a few counts of this clonotype. The rearrangement joins TRBV20-1 to TRBJ2-7, with D possibly TRBD2 on 6 matching bases. Germline V lookup: CDR1 DFQATT, CDR2 SNEGSKA (reference sequence). This CDR3 spans 14 amino acids. The V end lost 6 bases, the J end lost 0 bases, and 15 bases lay between the germline ends. CDR3 sequence (DNA): TGCAGTGCGGTATATAGCGGTAACTCCTACGAGCAGTACTTC. This sequence encodes CSAVYSGNSYEQYF.

V and J are TRBV18 and TRBJ2-5; perhaps TRBD1 as D (5 bases). The germline gives CDR1 KGHSH, CDR2 LQKENI. V was pared by 6 bases and J by 3 bases, with 20 bases between. The CDR3 is 16 residues long. The CDR3 loop reads CASSPGAQRTKETQYF. The CDR3 coding sequence is TGTGCCAGCTCTCCAGGAGCACAGAGGACAAAAGAGACCCAGTACTTC. Full variable domain (rest looked up from reference TRBV18 and TRBJ2-5): NAGVMQNPRHLVRRRGQEARLRCSPMKGHSHVYWYRQLPEEGLKFMVYLQKENIIDESGMPKERFSAEFPKEGPSILRIQQVVRGDSAAYFCASSPGAQRTKETQYFGPGTRLLVL.

The rearrangement links TRBV11-2 to TRBJ1-3; D gene unclear. Germline V gene sequence: CDR1 SGHAT, CDR2 FQNNGV. The CDR3 is 13 residues long. V lost 2 bases and J 7 bases, leaving 9 bases between the germline ends. CDR3 bases: TGTGCCAGCAGCTTATTTGGGAGGAACACCATATATTTT. As protein: CASSLFGRNTIYF.

The chain employs TRBV5-1 and TRBJ2-2, with unresolved D. Germline loops: CDR1 SGHRS, CDR2 YFSETQ. There are 11 residues in the CDR3. V lost 3 bases and J lost 6, with 3 bases in between. The CDR3 loop is CASSYSGELFF. CDR3 in DNA: TGCGCCAGCAGCTATTCCGGGGAGCTGTTTTTT.

This rearrangement joins TRBV25-1 to TRBJ2-3; 9 nucleotides line up with TRBD2. Trimming at V came to 2 bases and at J to 2 bases, leaving 8 bases not matched to a gene. Germline V gene lookup returns CDR1 MGHDK and CDR2 SYGVNS. There are 17 residues in the CDR3. This CDR3 reads CASSENTGTSNTDTQYF. CDR3 nucleotide sequence: TGTGCCAGCAGTGAAAATACCGGGACTAGCAACACAGATACGCAGTATTTT.

This clonotype was seen a handful of times. This chain connects TRBV18 to TRBJ2-4, with D perhaps TRBD1 or TRBD2 (6 bases each). Germline values: CDR1 KGHSH, CDR2 LQKENI. Trimming removed 3 bases at V and 2 bases at J, with 17 bases between. This CDR3 has 17 amino acids. The CDR3 spells CASSPLGGGVSKNIQYF. The CDR3 region has the DNA TGTGCCAGCTCACCCCTGGGGGGCGGCGTCTCCAAAAACATTCAGTACTTC.

Remarks on this clonotype: This may come from a read error, since a much larger clone is one base off. V usage is TRBV27 and J usage is TRBJ2-3; 9 bases map to TRBD2. Germline assignment: CDR1 MNHEY and CDR2 SMNVEV (reference sequence). CDR3 length: 16 residues. Here the CDR3 DNA reads TGTGCCAGCAGTTCCGAGACAGGGACTAGCACAGATACGCACTATTTT. Its translation is CASSSETGTSTDTHYF.

In this sample, this clonotype turned up a few times. The genes are TRBV30 and TRBJ2-3; D is unclear. CDR1 is GTSNPN and CDR2 is SVGIG in the germline V gene (reference sequence). V was trimmed by 1 base and J by 1 base, leaving 9 bases between them. The CDR3 covers 14 residues. The CDR3 nucleotides read TGTGCCTGGAGTGGTCAGGTACGCACAGATACGCAGTATTTT. It is translated as CAWSGQVRTDTQYF.

This clonotype was seen a few times. The rearrangement links TRBV12-3 or TRBV12-4 to TRBJ2-3; TRBD1 matches 9 bases. The trim removed 5 bases at V and 7 bases at J, leaving 4 bases unmatched. This CDR3 comprises 13 residues. The CDR3 DNA follows: TGTGCCAGCAGTGGGACAGGGTTCAATACGCAGTATTTT. Translation: CASSGTGFNTQYF.

The chain uses TRBV4-3 and TRBJ2-3; 9 nucleotides align to TRBD2. V was pared by 0 bases and J by 2 bases, with 9 bases of the junction left unmatched. Germline V CDR1 and CDR2: LGHNA, YSLEER. This CDR3 has 18 amino acids. CDR3 sequence: CASSQERGTSGLTDTQYF. CDR3 nucleotide sequence: TGCGCCAGCAGCCAAGAGAGGGGCACTAGCGGGCTCACAGATACGCAGTATTTT.

This sequence joins TRBV7-9 and TRBJ1-1, with D unclear. In germline, CDR1 is SEHNR, CDR2 FQNEAQ (reference sequence). The germline V and J ends were trimmed by 1 base and 4 bases, with 10 bases remaining between them. CDR3 length: 14 residues. CDR3 nucleotide sequence: TGTGCCAGCAGCTTAGGGTCAGGACGCACTGAAGCTTTCTTT. It codes for CASSLGSGRTEAFF.

This clonotype was recorded a few times. This chain uses TRBV20-1 with TRBJ2-5; TRBD2 matches 9 bases. The junction had 6 bases not matched to a gene; V was cut back by 3 bases and J by 4 bases. Germline CDR1 is DFQATT and CDR2 is SNEGSKA (reference sequence). The CDR3 loop spans 14 amino acids. This chain's CDR3 is CSARVPAGGETQYF. The CDR3, as DNA: TGCAGTGCTAGGGTGCCAGCGGGGGGAGAGACCCAGTACTTC.

This clonotype was observed a handful of times. The V call is TRBV6-2 or TRBV6-3, the J call TRBJ2-2, with TRBD1 matching 9 bases. J lost 1 base, V lost 8 bases, and 2 bases had no gene match. This CDR3 has 14 amino acids. Germline CDR1 and CDR2: MNHEY and SVGEGT. The CDR3 DNA sequence: TGTGCCAGCGGACAGGGGAGGAACACCGGGGAGCTGTTTTTT. Protein sequence: CASGQGRNTGELFF.